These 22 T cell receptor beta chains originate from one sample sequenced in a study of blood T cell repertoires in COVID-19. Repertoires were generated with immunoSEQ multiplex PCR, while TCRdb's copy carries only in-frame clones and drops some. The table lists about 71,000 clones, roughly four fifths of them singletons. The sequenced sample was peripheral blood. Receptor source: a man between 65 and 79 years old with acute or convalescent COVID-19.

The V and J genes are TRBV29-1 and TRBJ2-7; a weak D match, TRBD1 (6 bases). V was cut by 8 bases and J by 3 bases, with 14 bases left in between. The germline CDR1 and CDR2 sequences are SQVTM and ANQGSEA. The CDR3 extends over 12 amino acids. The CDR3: CSPEGDCYEQYF. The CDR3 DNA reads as TGCAGCCCCGAGGGGGATTGCTACGAGCAGTACTTC.

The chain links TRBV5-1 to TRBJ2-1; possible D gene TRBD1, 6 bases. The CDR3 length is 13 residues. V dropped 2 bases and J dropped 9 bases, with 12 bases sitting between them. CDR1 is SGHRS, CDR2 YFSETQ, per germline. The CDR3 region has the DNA TGCGCCAGCAGCTTACAGGGTACCGGTGAGCAGTTCTTC. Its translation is CASSLQGTGEQFF.

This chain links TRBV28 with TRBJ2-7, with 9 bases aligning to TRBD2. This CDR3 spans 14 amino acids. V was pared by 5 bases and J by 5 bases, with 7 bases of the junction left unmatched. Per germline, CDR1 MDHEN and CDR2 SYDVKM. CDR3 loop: CASSPGGLANEQYF. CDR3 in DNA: TGTGCCAGCAGTCCCGGGGGACTAGCCAACGAGCAGTACTTC.

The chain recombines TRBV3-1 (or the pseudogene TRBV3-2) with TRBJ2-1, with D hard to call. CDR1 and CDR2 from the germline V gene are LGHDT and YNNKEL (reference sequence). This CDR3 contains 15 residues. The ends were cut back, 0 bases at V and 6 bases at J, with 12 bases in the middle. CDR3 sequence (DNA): TGTGCCAGCAGCCAAGATCCAGGCCCCGTCAATGAGCAGTTCTTC. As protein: CASSQDPGPVNEQFF.

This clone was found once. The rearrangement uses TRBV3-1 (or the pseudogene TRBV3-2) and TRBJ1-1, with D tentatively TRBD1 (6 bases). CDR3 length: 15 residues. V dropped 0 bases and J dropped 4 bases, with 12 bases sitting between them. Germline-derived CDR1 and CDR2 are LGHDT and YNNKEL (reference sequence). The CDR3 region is CASSQDLTGITEAFF. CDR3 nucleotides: TGTGCCAGCAGCCAAGACCTCACAGGGATCACTGAAGCTTTCTTT.

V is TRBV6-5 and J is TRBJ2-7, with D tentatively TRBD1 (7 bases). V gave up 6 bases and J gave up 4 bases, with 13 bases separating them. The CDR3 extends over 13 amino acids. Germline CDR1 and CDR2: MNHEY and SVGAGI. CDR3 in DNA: TGTGCCAGCAGGGACAGGCGGGATTACGAGCAGTACTTC. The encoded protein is CASRDRRDYEQYF.

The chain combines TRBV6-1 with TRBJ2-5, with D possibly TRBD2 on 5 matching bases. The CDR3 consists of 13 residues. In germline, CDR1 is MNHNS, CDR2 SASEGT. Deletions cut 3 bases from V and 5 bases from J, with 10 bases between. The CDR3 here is CASSERDAETQYF. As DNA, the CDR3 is TGTGCCAGCAGTGAGAGGGATGCGGAGACCCAGTACTTC.

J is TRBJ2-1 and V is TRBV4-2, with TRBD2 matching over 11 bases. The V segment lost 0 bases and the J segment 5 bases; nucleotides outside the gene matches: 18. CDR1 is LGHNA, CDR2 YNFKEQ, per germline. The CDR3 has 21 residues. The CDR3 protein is CASSQDWAPLAGGSYHNEQFF. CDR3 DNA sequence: TGTGCCAGCAGCCAAGATTGGGCCCCTCTAGCGGGAGGTTCTTATCACAATGAGCAGTTCTTC.

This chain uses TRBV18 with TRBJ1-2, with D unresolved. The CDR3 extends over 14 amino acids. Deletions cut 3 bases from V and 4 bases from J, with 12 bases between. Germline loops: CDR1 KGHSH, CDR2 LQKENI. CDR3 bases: TGTGCCAGCTCACCGAGGCGCGATTCCTATGGCTACACCTTC. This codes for CASSPRRDSYGYTF.

The CDR3 sequence is CASSYSREVYGYTF. In DNA form, the CDR3 reads TGTGCCAGCAGTTACTCCAGGGAGGTCTATGGCTACACCTTC. The rearrangement links TRBV6-2 or TRBV6-3 to TRBJ1-2; maybe TRBD1 (5 bases). The CDR3 length is 14 residues. Germline V gene lookup returns CDR1 MNHEY and CDR2 SVGEGT. The V end lost 0 bases, the J end lost 4 bases, and 9 bases lay between the germline ends.

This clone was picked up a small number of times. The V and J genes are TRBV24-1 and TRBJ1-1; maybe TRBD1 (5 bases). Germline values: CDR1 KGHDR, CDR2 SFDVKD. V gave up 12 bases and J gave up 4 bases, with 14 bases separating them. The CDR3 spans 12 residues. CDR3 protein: CASRGSFTEAFF. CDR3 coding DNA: TGTGCCTCGCGGGGCTCTTTCACTGAAGCTTTCTTT.

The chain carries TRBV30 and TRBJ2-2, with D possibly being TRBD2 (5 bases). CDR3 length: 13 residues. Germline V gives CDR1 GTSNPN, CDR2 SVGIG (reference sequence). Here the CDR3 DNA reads TGTGGCGCTCGAGAGAGGGATGCCGGGGAGCTGTTTTTT. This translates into CGARERDAGELFF.

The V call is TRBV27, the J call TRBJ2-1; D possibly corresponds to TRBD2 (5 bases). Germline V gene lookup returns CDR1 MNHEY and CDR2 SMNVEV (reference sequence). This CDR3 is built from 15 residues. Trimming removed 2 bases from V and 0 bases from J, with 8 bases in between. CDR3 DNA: TGTGCCAGCAGTTTAGCGAGCGGCTCCTACAATGAGCAGTTCTTC. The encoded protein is CASSLASGSYNEQFF.

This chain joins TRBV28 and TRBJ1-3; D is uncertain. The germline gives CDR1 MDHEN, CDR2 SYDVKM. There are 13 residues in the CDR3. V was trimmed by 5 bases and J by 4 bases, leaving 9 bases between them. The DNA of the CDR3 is TGTGCCAGCAGTCCCCCGAGGGGAAACACCATATATTTT. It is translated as CASSPPRGNTIYF.

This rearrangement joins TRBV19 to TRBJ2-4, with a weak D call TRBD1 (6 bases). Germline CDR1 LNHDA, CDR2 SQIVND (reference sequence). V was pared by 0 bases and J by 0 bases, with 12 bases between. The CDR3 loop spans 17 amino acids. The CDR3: CASSIDWGPGAKNIQYF. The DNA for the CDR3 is TGTGCCAGTAGTATAGACTGGGGGCCCGGAGCCAAAAACATTCAGTACTTC.

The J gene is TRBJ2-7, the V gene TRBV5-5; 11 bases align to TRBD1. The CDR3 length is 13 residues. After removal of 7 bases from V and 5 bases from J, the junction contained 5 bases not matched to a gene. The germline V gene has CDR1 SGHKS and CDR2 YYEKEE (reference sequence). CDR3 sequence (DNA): TGTGCCAGCGGGGACAGGGGGACCGACGAGCAGTACTTC. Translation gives CASGDRGTDEQYF.

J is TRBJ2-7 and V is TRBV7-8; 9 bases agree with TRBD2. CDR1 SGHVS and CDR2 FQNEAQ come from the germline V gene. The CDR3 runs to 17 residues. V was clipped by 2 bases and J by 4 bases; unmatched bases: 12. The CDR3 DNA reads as TGTGCCAGCAGCTTAATTCCAAGGACTAGCGAACATTACGAGCAGTACTTC. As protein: CASSLIPRTSEHYEQYF.

As DNA, the CDR3 is TGTGCCAGCAGTACCCCAGCGGGGGGTTCCTACGAGCAGTACTTC. This encodes CASSTPAGGSYEQYF. The rearrangement uses TRBV27 and TRBJ2-7; 9 nucleotides align to TRBD2. The CDR3 is made up of 15 amino acids. Trimming at V came to 5 bases and at J to 1 base, leaving 6 bases not matched to a gene. Germline values: CDR1 MNHEY, CDR2 SMNVEV (reference sequence).

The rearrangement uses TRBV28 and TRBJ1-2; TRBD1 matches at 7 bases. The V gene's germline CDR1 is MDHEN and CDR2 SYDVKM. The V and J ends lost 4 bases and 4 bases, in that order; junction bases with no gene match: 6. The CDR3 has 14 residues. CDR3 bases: TGTGCCAGCAGTTCGACAGGGAAATCCTATGGCTACACCTTC. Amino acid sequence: CASSSTGKSYGYTF.

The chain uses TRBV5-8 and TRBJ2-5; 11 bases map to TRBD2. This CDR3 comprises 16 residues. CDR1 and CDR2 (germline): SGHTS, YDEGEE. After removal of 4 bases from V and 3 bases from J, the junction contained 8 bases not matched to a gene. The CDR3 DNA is TGTGCCAGCAGCAGCGGGACTAGCGGTTATGAAGAGACCCAGTACTTC. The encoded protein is CASSSGTSGYEETQYF.

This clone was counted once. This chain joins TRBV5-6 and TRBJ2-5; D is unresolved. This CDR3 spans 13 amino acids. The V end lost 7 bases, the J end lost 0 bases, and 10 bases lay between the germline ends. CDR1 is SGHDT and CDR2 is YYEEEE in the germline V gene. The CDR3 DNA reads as TGTGCCAGCGAGCACAGCAACCAAGAGACCCAGTACTTC. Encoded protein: CASEHSNQETQYF. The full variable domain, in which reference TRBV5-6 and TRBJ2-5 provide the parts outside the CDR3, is DAGVTQSPTHLIKTRGQQVTLRCSPKSGHDTVSWYQQALGQGPQFIFQYYEEEERQRGNFPDRFSGHQFPNYSSELNVNALLLGDSALYLCASEHSNQETQYFGPGTRLLVL.

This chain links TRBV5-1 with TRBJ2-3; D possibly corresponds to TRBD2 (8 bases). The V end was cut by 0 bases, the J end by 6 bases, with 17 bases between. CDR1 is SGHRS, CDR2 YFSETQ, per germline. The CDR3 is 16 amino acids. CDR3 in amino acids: CASSLVPGRGPDTQYF. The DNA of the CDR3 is TGCGCCAGCAGCTTGGTTCCCGGGAGGGGGCCGGATACGCAGTATTTT.